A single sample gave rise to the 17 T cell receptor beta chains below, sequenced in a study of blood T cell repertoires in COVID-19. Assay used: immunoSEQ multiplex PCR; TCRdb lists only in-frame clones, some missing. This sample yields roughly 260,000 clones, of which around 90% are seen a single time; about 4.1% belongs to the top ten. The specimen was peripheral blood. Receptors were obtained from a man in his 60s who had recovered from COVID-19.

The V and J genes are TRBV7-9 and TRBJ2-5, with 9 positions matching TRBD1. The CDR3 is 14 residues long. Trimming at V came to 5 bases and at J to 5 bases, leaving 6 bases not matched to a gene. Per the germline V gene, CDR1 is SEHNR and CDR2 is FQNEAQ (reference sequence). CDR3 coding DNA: TGTGCCAGCAGCCTTGGACAGGGGATGGAGACCCAGTACTTC. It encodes CASSLGQGMETQYF.

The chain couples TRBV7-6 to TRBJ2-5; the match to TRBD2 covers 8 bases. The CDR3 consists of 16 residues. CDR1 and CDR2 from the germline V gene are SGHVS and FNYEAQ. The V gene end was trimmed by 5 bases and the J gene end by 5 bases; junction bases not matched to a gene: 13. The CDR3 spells CASSKQRGGLGETQYF. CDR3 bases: TGTGCCAGCAGCAAGCAACGGGGGGGCCTAGGGGAGACCCAGTACTTC.

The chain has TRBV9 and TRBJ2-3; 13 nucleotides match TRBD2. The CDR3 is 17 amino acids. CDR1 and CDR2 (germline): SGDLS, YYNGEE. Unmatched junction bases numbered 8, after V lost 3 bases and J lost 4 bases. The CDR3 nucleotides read TGTGCCAGCAGCGCCCGCACTAGCGGGGGGGCCGCAGATACGCAGTATTTT. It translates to CASSARTSGGAADTQYF.

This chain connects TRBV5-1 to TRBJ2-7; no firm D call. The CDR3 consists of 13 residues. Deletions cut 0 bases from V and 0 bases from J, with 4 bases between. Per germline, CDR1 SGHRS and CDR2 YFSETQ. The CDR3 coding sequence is TGCGCCAGCAGCTTGGCGGTCTCCTACGAGCAGTACTTC. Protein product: CASSLAVSYEQYF. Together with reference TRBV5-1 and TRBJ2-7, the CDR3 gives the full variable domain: KAGVTQTPRYLIKTRGQQVTLSCSPISGHRSVSWYQQTPGQGLQFLFEYFSETQRNKGNFPGRFSGRQFSNSRSEMNVSTLELGDSALYLCASSLAVSYEQYFGPGTRLTVT.

The CDR3 region is CASSQAIGQVGSYNSPLHF. CDR3 DNA: TGTGCCAGCAGCCAAGCTATAGGACAGGTGGGATCCTATAATTCACCCCTCCACTTT. This rearrangement joins TRBV3-1 (or the pseudogene TRBV3-2) to TRBJ1-6; 7 positions agree with TRBD1. The germline CDR1 and CDR2 sequences are LGHDT and YNNKEL (reference sequence). CDR3 length equals 19 residues. The J segment lost 1 base and the V segment lost 1 base, leaving 10 bases of the junction unmatched.

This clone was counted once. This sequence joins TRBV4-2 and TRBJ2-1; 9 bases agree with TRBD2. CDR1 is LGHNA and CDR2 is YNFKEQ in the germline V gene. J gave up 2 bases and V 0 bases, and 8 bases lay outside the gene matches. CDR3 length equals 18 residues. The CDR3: CASSQDSAGGPTYNEQFF. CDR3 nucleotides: TGTGCCAGCAGCCAAGATTCTGCGGGGGGGCCTACCTACAATGAGCAGTTCTTC.

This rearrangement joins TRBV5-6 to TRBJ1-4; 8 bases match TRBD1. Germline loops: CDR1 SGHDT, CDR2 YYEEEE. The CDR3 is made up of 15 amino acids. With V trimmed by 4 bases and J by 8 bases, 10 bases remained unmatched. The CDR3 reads CASSTSQGVMEKLFF. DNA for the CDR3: TGTGCCAGCAGCACCTCACAGGGGGTTATGGAAAAACTGTTTTTT.

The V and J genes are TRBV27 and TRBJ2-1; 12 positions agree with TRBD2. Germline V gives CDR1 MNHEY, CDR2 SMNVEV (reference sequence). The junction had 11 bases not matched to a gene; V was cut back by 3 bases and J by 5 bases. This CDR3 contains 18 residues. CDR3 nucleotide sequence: TGTGCCAGCAGTTTGTACAGGGTGAGACTAGCGGGGGACAATGAGCAGTTCTTC. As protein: CASSLYRVRLAGDNEQFF.

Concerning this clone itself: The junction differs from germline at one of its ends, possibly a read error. The CDR3 coding sequence is TGCGCCAGCAGTTTGGTAGGGGTTACCACTGAAGCTTTCTTT. Residues: CASSLVGVTTEAFF. The chain couples TRBV5-1 to TRBJ1-1; TRBD1 might be the D (5 bases). CDR3 length: 14 residues. The germline CDR1 and CDR2 sequences are SGHRS and YFSETQ.

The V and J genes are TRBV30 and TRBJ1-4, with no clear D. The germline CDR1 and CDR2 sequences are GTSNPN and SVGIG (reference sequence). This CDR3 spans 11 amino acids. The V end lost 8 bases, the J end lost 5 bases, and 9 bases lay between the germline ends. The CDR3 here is CAGGGNEKLFF. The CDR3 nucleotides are TGTGCCGGAGGTGGGAATGAAAAACTGTTTTTT.

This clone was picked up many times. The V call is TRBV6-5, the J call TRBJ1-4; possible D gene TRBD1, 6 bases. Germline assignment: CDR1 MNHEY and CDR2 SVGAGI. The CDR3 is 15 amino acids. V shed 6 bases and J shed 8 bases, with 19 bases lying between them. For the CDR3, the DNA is TGTGCCAGCAGGGACAGCGGTTGGGACCCCGAAAAACTGTTTTTT. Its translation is CASRDSGWDPEKLFF.

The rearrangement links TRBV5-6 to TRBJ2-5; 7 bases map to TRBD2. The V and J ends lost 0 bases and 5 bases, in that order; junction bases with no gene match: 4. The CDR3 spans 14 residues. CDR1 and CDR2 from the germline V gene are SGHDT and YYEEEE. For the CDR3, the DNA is TGTGCCAGCAGCTTGGGAGGGAGGGTGGAGACCCAGTACTTC. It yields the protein CASSLGGRVETQYF.

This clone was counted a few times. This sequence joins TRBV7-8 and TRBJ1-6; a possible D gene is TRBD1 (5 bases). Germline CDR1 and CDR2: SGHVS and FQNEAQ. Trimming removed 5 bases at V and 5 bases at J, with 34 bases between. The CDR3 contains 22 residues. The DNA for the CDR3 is TGTGCCAGCAGCGCCCCCGGTAGTTGGCAGGGCGTTGGGCGATGGGATAATTCACCCCTCCACTTT. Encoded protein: CASSAPGSWQGVGRWDNSPLHF.

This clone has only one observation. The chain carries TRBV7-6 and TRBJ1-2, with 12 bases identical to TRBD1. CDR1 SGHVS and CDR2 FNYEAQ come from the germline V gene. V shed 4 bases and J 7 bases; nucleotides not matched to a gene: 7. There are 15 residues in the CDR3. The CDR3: CASSSAGTGGSGYTF. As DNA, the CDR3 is TGTGCCAGCAGCTCGGCCGGGACAGGGGGCTCTGGCTACACCTTC.

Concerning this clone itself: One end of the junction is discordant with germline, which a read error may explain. The CDR3 here is CASSEAGTGIVFF. CDR3 DNA sequence: TGTGCCAGCAGCGAGGCCGGGACAGGGATAGTGTTCTTC. The chain recombines TRBV9 with TRBJ1-2, with 9 bases identical to TRBD1. CDR1 and CDR2 (germline): SGDLS, YYNGEE. CDR3 length: 13 amino acids.

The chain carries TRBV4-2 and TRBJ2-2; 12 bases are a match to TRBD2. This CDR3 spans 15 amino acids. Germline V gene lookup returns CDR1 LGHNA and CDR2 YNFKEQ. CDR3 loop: CATTSGGPGFGELFF. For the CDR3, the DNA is TGTGCTACTACTAGCGGGGGGCCGGGGTTCGGGGAGCTGTTTTTT.

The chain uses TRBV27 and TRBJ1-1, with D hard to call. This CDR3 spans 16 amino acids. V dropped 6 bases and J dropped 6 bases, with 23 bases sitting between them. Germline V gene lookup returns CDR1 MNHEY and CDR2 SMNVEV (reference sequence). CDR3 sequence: CASSSPREVGDAEAFF. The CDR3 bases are TGTGCCAGCAGCTCCCCAAGAGAGGTAGGCGACGCTGAAGCTTTCTTT.